This T cell receptor beta chain comes out of a study of CXCR3-negative and CXCR3-positive naive CD8 T cells. It was by 5' RACE with UMI labels that the TRB cDNA libraries were prepared. TCRdb re-called the 5' RACE reads, yielding one record per CDR3 amino acid sequence without DNA. This table lists over 70,000 distinct CDR3 sequences. There are 13 residues in the CDR3. Looked up from germline, CDR1 is GTSNPN and CDR2 is SVGIG (reference sequence). The sequencing sample was made of naive CXCR3- CD8+ T cells from blood. The subset is: CD45RO-CCR7+CD27+CD95- naive CD8+ T cells lacking CXCR3 (TNR3-). The chain combines TRBV30 with TRBJ1-1; the D gene TCRdb calls, TRBD1, cannot be checked with no DNA. This TCR derives from a human donor in good health. Some clones in this sample may be carry-over from other donors' samples. This chain's CDR3 is CAYDRTMNTEAFF.